The entry below describes one TCR beta chain. Original analysis: Reference gene primer amplification in the assay estimated nucleated cell counts. Repertoires were generated with immunoSEQ multiplex PCR, while TCRdb's copy carries only in-frame clones and drops some. V, J and clone size reflect that table, while D and trimming were determined from the DNA. The sample records tens of thousands of clones, about nine tenths being singletons. The CDR3 sequence is 14 residues long. Germline loops: CDR1 LNHDA, CDR2 SQIVND (reference sequence). V lost 9 bases and J lost 9, with 21 bases in between. The data were obtained in a study of blood T cell repertoires in COVID-19. Study-level information: Nucleic acid was either cDNA or gDNA, and it came from T cells, B-cell-depleted T cells, or PBMCs.

The sample taken for sequencing was peripheral blood. The chain joins TRBV19 to TRBJ2-1, with D possibly being TRBD1 (6 bases). The receptor was derived from a human donor in a cohort sampled during active COVID-19. CDR3 in amino acids: CASRPRGISGEQFF. CDR3 sequence (DNA): TGTGCCAGCAGGCCCAGGGGTATCTCCGGTGAGCAGTTCTTC.